Listed here are 8 T cell receptor beta chains from one sample, sequenced in a study of T-cell memory formation after mild COVID-19. From the 5' RACE reads, TCRdb called clonotypes with MiXCR, one entry per CDR3 protein. The sample has 80,000 to 90,000 distinct CDR3 sequences, roughly 25% seen once; the top ten hold over 40%. Sequenced input: PBMCs or a T cell subset sorted from them (not recorded which). The receptor source for this set is a man between 18 and 35 years old who had mild COVID-19 (a few samples of this study predate the infection). Cell type and time point are not known.

The sample holds a few counts of this clonotype. V is TRBV9 and J is TRBJ2-5; tentatively, D is TRBD1 (6 bases). Germline CDR1 and CDR2: SGDLS and YYNGEE. The CDR3 loop spans 15 amino acids. V gave up 4 bases and J gave up 3 bases, with 16 bases separating them. The CDR3 protein is CASSTAGTPKETQYF. DNA of the CDR3: TGTGCCAGCAGCACCGCCGGGACACCTAAAGAGACCCAGTACTTC.

The table lists this clonotype with a few counts. The J gene is TRBJ2-5, the V gene TRBV12-3 or TRBV12-4; no definite D call. This CDR3 is 15 amino acids long. With 5 bases removed from V and 2 bases from J, the gap between germline ends came to 15 bases. The CDR3 sequence is CASSPVSGAQETQYF. DNA for the CDR3: TGTGCCAGCAGTCCCGTCTCGGGCGCACAAGAGACCCAGTACTTC.

Here the CDR3 reads CASSFTPYGYTF. In DNA form, the CDR3 reads TGTGCCAGCAGTTTCACCCCTTATGGCTACACCTTC. The J gene is TRBJ1-2, the V gene TRBV12-3 or TRBV12-4; no definite D call. Trimming cost V 3 bases and J 5 bases, with 7 bases left between them. The CDR3 spans 12 residues.

The chain has TRBV28 and TRBJ1-5, with TRBD1 matching over 10 bases. The CDR3 covers 14 residues. J was trimmed by 7 bases and V by 4 bases; bases with no gene match: 4. The germline gives CDR1 MDHEN, CDR2 SYDVKM. CDR3 protein: CASSSGTGVQPQHF. The CDR3 DNA reads TGTGCCAGCAGTTCGGGGACAGGGGTCCAGCCCCAGCATTTT.

This clonotype was counted only a few times. This chain uses TRBV4-1 with TRBJ2-4; D is perhaps TRBD1 or TRBD2 (5 bases each). Germline V lookup: CDR1 MGHRA, CDR2 YSYEKL. CDR3 length: 16 residues. The V and J ends lost 4 bases and 0 bases respectively, with 13 bases between them. The CDR3 loop is CASSRGPMVAKNIQYF. DNA of the CDR3: TGCGCCAGCAGCCGGGGACCTATGGTAGCCAAAAACATTCAGTACTTC.

This clonotype was counted only a few times. V and J are TRBV6-5 and TRBJ2-3; TRBD2 aligns across 8 bases. This CDR3 has 17 amino acids. The germline V gene encodes CDR1 MNHEY and CDR2 SVGAGI. V lost 6 bases to trimming and J lost 5 bases; unmatched junction nucleotides: 16. The CDR3: CASSLNPYGGAGDTQYF. CDR3 DNA sequence: TGTGCCAGCAGCCTTAATCCCTACGGGGGGGCCGGAGATACGCAGTATTTT.

This clonotype was detected only a few times. CDR3: CASSSGTGIYGYTF. As DNA, the CDR3 is TGTGCCAGCAGCTCCGGGACAGGGATCTATGGCTACACCTTC. The rearrangement links TRBV5-6 to TRBJ1-2, with TRBD1 identical over 9 bases. The V gene end was trimmed by 3 bases and the J gene end by 4 bases; junction bases not matched to a gene: 4. The CDR3 has 14 amino acids. Germline loops: CDR1 SGHDT, CDR2 YYEEEE. The full variable domain, in which reference TRBV5-6 and TRBJ1-2 provide the parts outside the CDR3, is DAGVTQSPTHLIKTRGQQVTLRCSPKSGHDTVSWYQQALGQGPQFIFQYYEEEERQRGNFPDRFSGHQFPNYSSELNVNALLLGDSALYLCASSSGTGIYGYTFGSGTRLTVV.

This clonotype has just a few counts. This chain uses TRBV7-6 with TRBJ2-1; the D is unclear. The V gene lost 1 base and the J gene lost 6 bases, with 4 bases spanning the gap. The CDR3 contains 12 residues. The germline V gene encodes CDR1 SGHVS and CDR2 FNYEAQ. The CDR3 loop reads CASSLDGNEQFF. CDR3 nucleotides: TGTGCCAGCAGCTTAGACGGCAATGAGCAGTTCTTC.